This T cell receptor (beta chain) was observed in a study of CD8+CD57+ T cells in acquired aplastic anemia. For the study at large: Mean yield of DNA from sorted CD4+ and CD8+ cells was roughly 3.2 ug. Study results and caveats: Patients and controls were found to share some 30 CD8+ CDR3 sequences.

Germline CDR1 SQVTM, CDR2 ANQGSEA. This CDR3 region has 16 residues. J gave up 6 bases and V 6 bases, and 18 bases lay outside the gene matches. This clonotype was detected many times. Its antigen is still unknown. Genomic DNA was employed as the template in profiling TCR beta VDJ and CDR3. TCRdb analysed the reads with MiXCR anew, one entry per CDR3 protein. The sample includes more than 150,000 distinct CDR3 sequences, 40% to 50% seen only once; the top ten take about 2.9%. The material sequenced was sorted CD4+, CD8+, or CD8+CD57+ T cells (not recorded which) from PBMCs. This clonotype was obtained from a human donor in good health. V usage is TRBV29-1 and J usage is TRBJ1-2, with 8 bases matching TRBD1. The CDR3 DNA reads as TGCAGCGTCTCAGAGCTGACCGGACAGGGTAGAAATGGCTACACCTTC. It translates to CSVSELTGQGRNGYTF.